The present T cell receptor beta chain was sequenced within a study of glioma-infiltrating T cells. Amplification of TCR alpha and beta CDR3 regions from RNA used iRepertoire nested multiplex PCR. One entry per CDR3 protein, called by TCRdb with MiXCR from the multiplex PCR reads. The table shows over 130,000 distinct CDR3 sequences, with approximately 40% occurring only once. The CDR3 totals 13 residues. Per the germline V gene, CDR1 is MNHNS and CDR2 is SASEGT. After removal of 6 bases from V and 5 bases from J, the junction contained 6 bases not matched to a gene. This clonotype turned up a few times.

The V call is TRBV6-1, the J call TRBJ2-7; TRBD1 agrees at 8 bases. The clonotype originates from a human donor with low-grade glioma or glioblastoma, undergoing nonglioma brain surgery, or in good health (not recorded which). What was sequenced was glioma tissue, nonneoplastic brain tissue, or PBMCs (not recorded which). The CDR3 coding sequence is TGTGCCAGCAGATTGGACAGGGACCACGAGCAGTACTTC. Protein sequence: CASRLDRDHEQYF.